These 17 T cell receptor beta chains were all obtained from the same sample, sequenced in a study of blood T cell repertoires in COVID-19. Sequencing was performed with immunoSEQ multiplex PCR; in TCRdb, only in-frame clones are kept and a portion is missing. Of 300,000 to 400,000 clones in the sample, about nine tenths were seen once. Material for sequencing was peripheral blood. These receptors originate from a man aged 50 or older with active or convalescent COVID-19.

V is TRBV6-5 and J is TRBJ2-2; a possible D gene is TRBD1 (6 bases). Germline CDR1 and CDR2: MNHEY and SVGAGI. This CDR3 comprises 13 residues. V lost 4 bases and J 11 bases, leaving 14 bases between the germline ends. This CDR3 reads CASSLRGIPELFF. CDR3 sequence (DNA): TGTGCCAGCAGTTTGAGGGGGATCCCTGAGCTGTTTTTT.

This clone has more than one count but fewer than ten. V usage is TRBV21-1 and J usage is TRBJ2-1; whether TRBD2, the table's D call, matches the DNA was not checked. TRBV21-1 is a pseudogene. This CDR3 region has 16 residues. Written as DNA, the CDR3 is TGTGCCAGCAGCCCCAGTCGGACTAGCGGGACCAATGAGCAGTTCTTC. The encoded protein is CASSPSRTSGTNEQFF.

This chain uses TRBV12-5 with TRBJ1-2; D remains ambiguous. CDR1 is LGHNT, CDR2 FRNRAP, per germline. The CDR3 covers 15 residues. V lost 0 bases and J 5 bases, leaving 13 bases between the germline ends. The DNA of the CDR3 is TGTGCTAGTGGTTTGGTAGACGGAGGAGCTTATGGCTACACCTTC. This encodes CASGLVDGGAYGYTF.

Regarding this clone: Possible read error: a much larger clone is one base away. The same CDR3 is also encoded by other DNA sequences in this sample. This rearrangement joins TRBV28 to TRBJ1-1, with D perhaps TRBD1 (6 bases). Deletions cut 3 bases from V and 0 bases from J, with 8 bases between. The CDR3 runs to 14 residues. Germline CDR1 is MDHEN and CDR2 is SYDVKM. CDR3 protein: CASSFGQLNTEAFF. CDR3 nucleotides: TGTGCCAGCAGTTTTGGACAGCTGAACACTGAAGCTTTCTTT.

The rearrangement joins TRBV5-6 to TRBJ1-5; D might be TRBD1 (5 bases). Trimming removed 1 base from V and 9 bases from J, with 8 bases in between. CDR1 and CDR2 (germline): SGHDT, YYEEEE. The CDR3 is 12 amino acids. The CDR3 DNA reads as TGTGCCAGCAGCTTGCAAGGGGCGCCCCAGCATTTT. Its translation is CASSLQGAPQHF.

The CDR3 sequence is CASGDGASDTQYF. CDR3 DNA: TGTGCCTCGGGGGATGGAGCTTCTGATACGCAGTATTTT. The gene calls are TRBV19 and TRBJ2-3, with D possibly TRBD2 on 6 matching bases. Germline CDR1 LNHDA, CDR2 SQIVND (reference sequence). The V end was cut by 11 bases, the J end by 6 bases, with 18 bases between. The CDR3 runs 13 residues.

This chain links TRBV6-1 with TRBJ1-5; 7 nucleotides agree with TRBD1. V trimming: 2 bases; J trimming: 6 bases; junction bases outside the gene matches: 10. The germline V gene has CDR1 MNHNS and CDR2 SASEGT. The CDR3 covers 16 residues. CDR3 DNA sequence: TGTGCCAGCAGTGAAAAGGGCAGGGGGATGGGTCAGCCCCAGCATTTT. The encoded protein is CASSEKGRGMGQPQHF.

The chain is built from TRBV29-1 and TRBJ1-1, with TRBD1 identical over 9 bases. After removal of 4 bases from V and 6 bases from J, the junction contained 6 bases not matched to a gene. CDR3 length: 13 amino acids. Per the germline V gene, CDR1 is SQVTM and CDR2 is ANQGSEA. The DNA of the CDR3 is TGCAGCGTTGGACAGGGGGTATTGCCTGAAGCTTTCTTT. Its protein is CSVGQGVLPEAFF.

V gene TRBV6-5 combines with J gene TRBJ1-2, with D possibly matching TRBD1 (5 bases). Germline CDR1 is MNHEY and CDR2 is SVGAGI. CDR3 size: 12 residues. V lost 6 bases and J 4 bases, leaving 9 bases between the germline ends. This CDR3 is CASRQGFYGYTF. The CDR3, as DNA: TGTGCCAGCAGGCAGGGCTTCTATGGCTACACCTTC.

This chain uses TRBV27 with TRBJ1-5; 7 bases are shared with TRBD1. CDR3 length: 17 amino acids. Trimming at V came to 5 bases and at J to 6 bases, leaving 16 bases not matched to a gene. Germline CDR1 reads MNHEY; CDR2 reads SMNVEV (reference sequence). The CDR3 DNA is TGTGCCAGCAGTCGCTACAGGGGTGAGGGGATAAGTCAGCCCCAGCATTTT. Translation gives CASSRYRGEGISQPQHF.

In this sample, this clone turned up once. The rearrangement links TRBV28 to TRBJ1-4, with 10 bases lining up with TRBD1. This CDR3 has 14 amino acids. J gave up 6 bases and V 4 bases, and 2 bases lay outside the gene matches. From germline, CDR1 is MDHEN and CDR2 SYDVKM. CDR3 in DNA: TGTGCCAGCAGTTCGGGACAGGGGTATGAAAAACTGTTTTTT. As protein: CASSSGQGYEKLFF.

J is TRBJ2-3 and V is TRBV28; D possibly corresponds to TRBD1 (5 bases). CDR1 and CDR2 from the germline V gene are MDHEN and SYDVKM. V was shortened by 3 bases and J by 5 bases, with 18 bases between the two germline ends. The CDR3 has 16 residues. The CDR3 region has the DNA TGTGCCAGCAGTTTCTCTGACAGAATTCTTCAAGATACGCAGTATTTT. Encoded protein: CASSFSDRILQDTQYF.

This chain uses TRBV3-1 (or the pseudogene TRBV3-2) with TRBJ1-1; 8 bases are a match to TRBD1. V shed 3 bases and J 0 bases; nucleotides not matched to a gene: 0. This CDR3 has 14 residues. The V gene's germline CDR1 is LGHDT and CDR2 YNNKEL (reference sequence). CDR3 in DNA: TGTGCCAGCAGCCAGGGACAGGTGAACACTGAAGCTTTCTTT. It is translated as CASSQGQVNTEAFF.

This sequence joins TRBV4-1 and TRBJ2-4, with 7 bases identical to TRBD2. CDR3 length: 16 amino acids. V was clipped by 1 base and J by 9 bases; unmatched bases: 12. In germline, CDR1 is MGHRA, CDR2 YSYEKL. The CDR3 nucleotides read TGCGCCAGCAGCCAAGTTCGATCGGCGGGAGCCGGCATTCAGTACTTC. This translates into CASSQVRSAGAGIQYF.

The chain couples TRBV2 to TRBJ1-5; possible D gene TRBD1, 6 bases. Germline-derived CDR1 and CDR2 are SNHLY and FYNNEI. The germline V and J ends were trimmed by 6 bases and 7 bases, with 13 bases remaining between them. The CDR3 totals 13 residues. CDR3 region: CASRGEGVQPQHF. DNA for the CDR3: TGTGCCAGCAGGGGGGAGGGGGTACAGCCCCAGCATTTT.

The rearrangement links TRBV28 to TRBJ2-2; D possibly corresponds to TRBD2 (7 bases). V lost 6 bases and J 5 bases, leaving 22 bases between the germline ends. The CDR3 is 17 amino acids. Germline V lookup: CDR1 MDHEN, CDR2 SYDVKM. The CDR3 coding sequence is TGTGCCAGCAGCTCCCAGGGGTCGGGGCGGGAGACCGGGGAGCTGTTTTTT. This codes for CASSSQGSGRETGELFF.

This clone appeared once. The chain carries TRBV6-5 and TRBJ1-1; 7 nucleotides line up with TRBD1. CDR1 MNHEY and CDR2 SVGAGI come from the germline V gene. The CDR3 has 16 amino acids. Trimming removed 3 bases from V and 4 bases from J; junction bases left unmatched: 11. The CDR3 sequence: CASSYWAGGEGTEAFF. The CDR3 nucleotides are TGTGCCAGCAGTTATTGGGCAGGGGGAGAAGGCACTGAAGCTTTCTTT.